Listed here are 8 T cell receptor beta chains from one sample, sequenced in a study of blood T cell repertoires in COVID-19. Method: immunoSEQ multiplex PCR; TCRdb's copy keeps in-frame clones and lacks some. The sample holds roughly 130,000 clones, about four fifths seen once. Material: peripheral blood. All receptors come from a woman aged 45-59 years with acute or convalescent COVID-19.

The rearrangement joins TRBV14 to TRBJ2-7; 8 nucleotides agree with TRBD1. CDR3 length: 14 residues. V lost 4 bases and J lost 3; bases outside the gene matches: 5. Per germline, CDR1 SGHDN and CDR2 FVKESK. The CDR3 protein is CASSPWTGYYEQYF. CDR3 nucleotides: TGTGCCAGCAGCCCCTGGACAGGGTACTACGAGCAGTACTTC.

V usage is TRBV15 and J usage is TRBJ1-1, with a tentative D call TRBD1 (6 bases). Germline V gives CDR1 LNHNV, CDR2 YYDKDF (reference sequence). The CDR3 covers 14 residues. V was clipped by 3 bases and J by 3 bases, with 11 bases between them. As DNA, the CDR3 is TGTGCCACCAGCAGTGACAGGATCTACACTGAAGCTTTCTTT. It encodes CATSSDRIYTEAFF.

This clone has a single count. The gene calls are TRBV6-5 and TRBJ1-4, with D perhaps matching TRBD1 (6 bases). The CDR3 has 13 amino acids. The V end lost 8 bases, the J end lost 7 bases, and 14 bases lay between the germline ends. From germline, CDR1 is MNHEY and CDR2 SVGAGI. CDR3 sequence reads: CASGGDNGEKLFF. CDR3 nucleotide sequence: TGTGCCAGCGGGGGGGACAATGGTGAAAAACTGTTTTTT.

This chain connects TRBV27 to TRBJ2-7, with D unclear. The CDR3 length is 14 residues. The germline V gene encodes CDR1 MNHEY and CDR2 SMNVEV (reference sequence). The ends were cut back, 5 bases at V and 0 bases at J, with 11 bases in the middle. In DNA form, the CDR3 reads TGTGCCAGCAGTCGGATGATAGCCTCCTACGAGCAGTACTTC. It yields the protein CASSRMIASYEQYF.

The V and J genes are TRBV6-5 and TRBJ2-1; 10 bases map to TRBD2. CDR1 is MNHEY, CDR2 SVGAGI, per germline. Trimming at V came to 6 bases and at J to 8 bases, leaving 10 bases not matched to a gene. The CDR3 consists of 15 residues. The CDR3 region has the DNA TGTGCCAGCAGCCGCGTAGCGGGGGGTACCCATGAGCAGTTCTTC. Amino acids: CASSRVAGGTHEQFF.

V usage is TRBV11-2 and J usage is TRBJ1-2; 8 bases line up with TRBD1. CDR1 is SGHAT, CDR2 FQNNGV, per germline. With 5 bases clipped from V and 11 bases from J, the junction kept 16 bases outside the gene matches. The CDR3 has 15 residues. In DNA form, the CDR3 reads TGTGCCAGCAGCGCCGTTTTGGGACAGGAGGGACGTTACACCTTC. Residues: CASSAVLGQEGRYTF.

The CDR3 loop is CASSSVLRGGTYNEQFF. CDR3 coding DNA: TGTGCCAGCAGCTCTGTGCTTCGGGGGGGTACCTACAATGAGCAGTTCTTC. The chain combines TRBV7-2 with TRBJ2-1, with 8 bases matching TRBD2. The junction had 10 bases not matched to a gene; V was cut back by 4 bases and J by 2 bases. This CDR3 has 17 residues. Germline assignment: CDR1 SGHTA and CDR2 FQGNSA. Using reference TRBV7-2 and TRBJ2-1 for the parts outside the CDR3, the full variable domain is GAGVSQSPSNKVTEKGKDVELRCDPISGHTALYWYRQSLGQGLEFLIYFQGNSAPDKSGLPSDRFSAERTGGSVSTLTIQRTQQEDSAVYLCASSSVLRGGTYNEQFFGPGTRLTVL.

This CDR3 is CASSLGVAGGTDTQYF. The CDR3 DNA is TGTGCCAGCAGCTTAGGGGTAGCGGGGGGGACAGATACGCAGTATTTT. The V gene is TRBV7-7, the J gene TRBJ2-3; TRBD2 matches 11 bases. Germline V gives CDR1 SSHAT, CDR2 FNYEAQ (reference sequence). Trimming removed 1 base from V and 3 bases from J; junction bases left unmatched: 3. The CDR3 sequence is 16 residues long.